This T cell receptor (beta chain) was identified during a study of cytomegalovirus exposure and HLA in healthy donors. Study as a whole: Counted in an early data release were 75 million to 85 million unique TCRs from HLA-typed donors. General study findings and limits: One variant, a missense change in DCLRE1C, was linked in a later analysis to TCR beta V- and J-gene trimming. In a later analysis, at a false discovery rate of 0.05, fewer than 20,000 TCR beta sequences matched HLA alleles. Some highly shared sequence variants likely arose as a pipeline artifact.

This PCR relied on a set of 60 Vbeta primers and 13 Jbeta primers. TCRdb keeps only in-frame clones here, not all; method: immunoSEQ multiplex PCR. The data contain tens of thousands of clones, 65% to 80% of them singletons. Of note for this clone: Antigen specificity is unknown.

The CDR3 spans 15 residues. CDR1 is SNHLY and CDR2 is FYNNEI in the germline V gene. Trimming stripped 5 bases from V and 0 bases from J, with 8 bases between. Sample: PBMCs. This rearrangement joins TRBV2 to TRBJ2-6, with D unresolved. This clonotype was sampled from a man in his 70s in good health and CMV-seronegative. The CDR3 loop is CASSSRSSGANVLTF. CDR3 bases: TGTGCCAGCAGTTCCCGGAGCTCTGGGGCCAACGTCCTGACTTTC.